This T cell receptor (beta chain) was identified in a study of T cell responses to AZD1222 COVID-19 vaccine (dated by TCRdb to the early 2020s). Study-wide context: Because spike-specific TCR depth and breadth did not differ between the two schedules, AZD1222 recipients who got a second dose at roughly 4 weeks were pooled with those who got a second dose at roughly 12 weeks. A total of approximately 240 trial participants underwent TCR sequencing, of whom about 210 received two doses of AZD1222 and 26 received two doses of the MenACWY control vaccine. Trial participants were enrolled by age into 18-55, 56-69 and 70-plus year subgroups, with approximately 150, 30 and 60 TCR-sequenced participants respectively. Study-wide conclusions, independent of this receptor: Participants were mostly white British, with more females than males. The authors suggested clonal diversity may have been underestimated. In the small 56-69-year group, the increase in depth fell short of significance, most likely because of low power. Only a handful of AZD1222 recipients were SARS-CoV-2 seropositive at baseline, limiting conclusions about previously exposed vaccinees. Reportedly, almost half of the unique spike-specific TCRs recognized epitopes lying outside the regions that are mutated in the B.1.351 and B.1.1.7 variants. The vaccine-associated CD4 TCRs covered the entire spike protein, and the dominant responses fell in regions 160-218 and 743-854. Because no samples from the day 14 peak response were available, repertoires could be characterized only after the peak T cell response. A significant rise in spike-specific TCR breadth and depth was observed after two AZD1222 doses relative to day 0 and relative to MenACWY recipients.

A single count supports this clone. Its antigen remains undetermined. No quality values exist for individual bases; no much larger clone is one base distant. V lost 4 bases and J lost 7 bases; the stretch between them is 8 bases long. Reading from cysteine to phenylalanine, the CDR3 counts 12 amino acids. Solely the CDR3 DNA is kept, with 36 bases framed from the first base. The CDR3 regions of human TCRbeta chains were subjected to immunosequencing. As for the authors' bioinformatics: Repertoire TCRs were checked for matches against a reference library of SARS-CoV-2-specific TCRs that had been generated using the MIRA antigen-specificity platform. Breadth was defined as the fraction of unique TCRs that were SARS-CoV-2-associated, and depth was defined as the fraction of total T cells that were SARS-CoV-2-associated. Using the MIRA data, every spike-specific TCR was mapped to the spike region that the TCR reacted to and assigned to either a CD4 or a CD8 class. Log10-transformed breadth and depth values were compared by one-way ANOVA with Sidak's multiple comparisons tests. TCRdb mirrors the immuneACCESS table, restricted to in-frame sequences. Some clones are absent from its copies; in checked studies, under half trace to an unresolved V gene, and the reason for the others is unknown. V, J and clone size are those of that table, while D and trimming were read from the DNA. The sample includes approximately 65,000 clones, with almost 90% observed a single time. Less than 9% of the sample comes from the top ten.

The time point label, as the study defines it: baseline before first vaccination. Samples from vaccinated people were obtained from the UK trials COV001 and COV002, which included a single-blind randomized controlled phase 2/3 trial of AZD1222 (ChAdOx1 nCoV-19) in healthy adults. For TCRbeta chain sequencing, PBMC samples from trial participants were taken at day 0 and at day 28 after the second dose. The rearrangement joined TRBV12-3 or TRBV12-4 to TRBJ2-1; no D gene call is confident. This material consisted of peripheral blood, taken on day 0 of AZD1222 vaccination. The receptor's source is an adult in good health. The DNA reads TGTGCCAGCAGTTCCATTAGTAATGAGCAGTTCTTC. Its amino acids are CASSSISNEQFF.